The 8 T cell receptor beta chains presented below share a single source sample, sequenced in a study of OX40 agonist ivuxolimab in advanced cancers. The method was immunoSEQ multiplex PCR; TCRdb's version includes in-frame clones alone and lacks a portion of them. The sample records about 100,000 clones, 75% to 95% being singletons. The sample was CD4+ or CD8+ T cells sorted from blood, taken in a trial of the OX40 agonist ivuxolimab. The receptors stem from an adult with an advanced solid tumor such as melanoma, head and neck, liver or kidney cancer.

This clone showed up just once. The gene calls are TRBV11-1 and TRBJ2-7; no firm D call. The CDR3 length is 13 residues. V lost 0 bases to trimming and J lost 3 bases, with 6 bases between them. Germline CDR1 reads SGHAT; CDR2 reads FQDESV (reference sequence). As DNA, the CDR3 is TGTGCCAGCAGCTTAGCTATGGGCTACGAGCAGTACTTC. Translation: CASSLAMGYEQYF. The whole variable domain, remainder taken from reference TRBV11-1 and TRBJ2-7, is EAEVAQSPRYKITEKSQAVAFWCDPISGHATLYWYRQILGQGPELLVQFQDESVVDDSQLPKDRFSAERLKGVDSTLKIQPAELGDSAMYLCASSLAMGYEQYFGPGTRLTVT.

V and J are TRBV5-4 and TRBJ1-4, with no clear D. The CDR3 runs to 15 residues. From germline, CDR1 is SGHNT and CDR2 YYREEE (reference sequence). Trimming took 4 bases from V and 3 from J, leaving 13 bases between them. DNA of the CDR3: TGTGCCAGCAGCGTAGACCGGGCCCCTAATGAAAAACTGTTTTTT. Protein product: CASSVDRAPNEKLFF.

The CDR3 reads CASSGNYNSPLHF. In DNA form, the CDR3 reads TGTGCCAGCAGCGGAAACTATAATTCACCCCTCCACTTT. This chain uses TRBV7-9 with TRBJ1-6; no clear D. The CDR3 totals 13 residues. Trimming removed 5 bases from V and 3 bases from J, with 5 bases in between. Germline V gene data show CDR1 as SEHNR and CDR2 as FQNEAQ (reference sequence). The full variable domain, its missing parts supplied by reference TRBV7-9 and TRBJ1-6, is DTGVSQNPRHKITKRGQNVTFRCDPISEHNRLYWYRQTLGQGPEFLTYFQNEAQLEKSRLLSDRFSAERPKGSFSTLEIQRTEQGDSAMYLCASSGNYNSPLHFGNGTRLTVT.

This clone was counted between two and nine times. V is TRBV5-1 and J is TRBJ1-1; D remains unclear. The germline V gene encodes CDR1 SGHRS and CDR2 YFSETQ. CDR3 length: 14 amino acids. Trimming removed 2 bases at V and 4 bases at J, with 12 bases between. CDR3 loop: CASSFGTEGTEAFF. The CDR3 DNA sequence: TGCGCCAGCAGCTTTGGAACCGAGGGCACTGAAGCTTTCTTT.

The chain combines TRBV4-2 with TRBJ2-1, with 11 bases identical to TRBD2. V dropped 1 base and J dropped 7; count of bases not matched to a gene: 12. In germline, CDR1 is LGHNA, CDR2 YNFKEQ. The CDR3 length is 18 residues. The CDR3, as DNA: TGTGCCAGCAGCCAAGTCGGGGTAGCGGGAGGGGGGTGGAATGAGCAGTTCTTC. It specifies CASSQVGVAGGGWNEQFF.

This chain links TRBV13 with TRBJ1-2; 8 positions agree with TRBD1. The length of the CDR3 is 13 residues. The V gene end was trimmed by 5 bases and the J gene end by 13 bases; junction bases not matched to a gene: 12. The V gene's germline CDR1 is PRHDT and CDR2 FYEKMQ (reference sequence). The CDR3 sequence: CASSPSSPGGITF. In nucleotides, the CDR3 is TGTGCCAGCAGCCCATCGAGCCCAGGGGGCATCACCTTC. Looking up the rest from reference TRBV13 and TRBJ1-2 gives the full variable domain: AAGVIQSPRHLIKEKRETATLKCYPIPRHDTVYWYQQGPGQDPQFLISFYEKMQSDKGSIPDRFSAQQFSDYHSELNMSSLELGDSALYFCASSPSSPGGITFGSGTRLTVV.

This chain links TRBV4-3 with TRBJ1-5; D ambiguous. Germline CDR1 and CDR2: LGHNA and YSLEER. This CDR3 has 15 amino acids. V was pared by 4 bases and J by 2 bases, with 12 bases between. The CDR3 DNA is TGCGCCAGCAGCCTTGACCCTTCCGGCAATCAGCCCCAGCATTTT. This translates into CASSLDPSGNQPQHF.

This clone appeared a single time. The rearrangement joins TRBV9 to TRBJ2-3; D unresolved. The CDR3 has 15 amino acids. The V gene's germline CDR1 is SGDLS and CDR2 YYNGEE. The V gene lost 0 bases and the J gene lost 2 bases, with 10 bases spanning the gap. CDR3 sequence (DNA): TGTGCCAGCAGCGTAGCTAGGAAGCCCACAGATACGCAGTATTTT. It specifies CASSVARKPTDTQYF.